This T cell receptor (beta chain) was sequenced for a study of cytomegalovirus exposure and HLA in healthy donors. General study points: Further analysis, carried out later, found HLA-associated TCR beta chains more clonally expanded than equally common other chains.

It was with 60 Vbeta and 13 Jbeta primers that the PCR ran. Clones were sequenced by immunoSEQ multiplex PCR, and TCRdb holds only the in-frame ones, with some missing. The table shows roughly 69,000 clones, with approximately 70% occurring only once. Concerning this clone itself: Its antigen is as yet unknown.

Germline CDR1 is SGHVS and CDR2 is FNYEAQ. The CDR3 is made up of 14 amino acids. V lost 5 bases, J lost 3 bases, and 13 bases lay in between. Donors sampled were nominally healthy, though unrecorded immune exposures were likely. The clonotype was recovered from a male donor in good health and CMV-seropositive. This chain uses TRBV7-6 with TRBJ1-2; D is ambiguous. Input material: PBMCs. The CDR3 sequence: CASSAGLLDYGYTF. The DNA of the CDR3 is TGTGCCAGCAGCGCTGGACTCTTGGACTATGGCTACACCTTC.